The present T cell receptor beta chain was sequenced within a study of blood T cell repertoires in COVID-19 (dated by TCRdb to 2018 to 2020). For the wider study: The collaborator samples originated in the United States, Italy and Spain and spanned the acute and convalescent phases of COVID-19. Sample metadata almost always included a de-identified subject ID, COVID-19 status, age in years and sex. Where available, HLA class I and class II types were taken from metadata supplied by the sample provider and were not determined by assay-based typing. The prospective study material was composed of cDNA or gDNA derived from T cells, B-cell-depleted T cells, or PBMCs. Samples came from the ongoing ImmuneRACE study (first 160 participants) plus 1,254 subjects from 6 global collaborators. A freely available public database, intended as a resource for researchers studying the immune response to SARS-CoV-2, is where the repertoires were released. The dataset comprised deeply sampled blood TCRbeta repertoires from subjects exposed to, actively infected with, or recovered from COVID-19.

TCRbeta CDR3 regions were amplified from genomic DNA using the immunoSEQ Assay, a bias-controlled multiplex PCR. As for the original processing: The number of nucleated cells in each sample was estimated by amplification of reference gene primers within the assay. Sequence reads were collapsed and filtered to measure the absolute abundance of every unique TCRbeta CDR3 rearrangement. For each sample, productive Simpson clonality was calculated as the square root of Simpson's diversity index across productive rearrangements. TCRdb obtained this table from immuneACCESS and retained in-frame rearrangements with V and J assigned. These tables miss some clones; where compared with another copy, unresolved V genes account for less than half of the shortfall, and the remainder is unexplained. D and trimming were read from the DNA, whereas the V and J calls and clone size are those reported in that table. Within this sample are roughly 380,000 clones, with more than 70% of them counted one time only. Together, the top ten hold about 3.9% of the sample.

As to this clone: Its antigen target is currently unknown. Per-nucleotide qualities are absent, and no much larger clonotype sits a single base away.

One collaborating source in Seattle enrolled patients while the patients were actively infected and followed the patients over time throughout the course of disease. Each collaborating institution followed its own protocols to collect whole blood in K2EDTA tubes. For TCRbeta analysis, collaborators shipped samples as frozen whole blood, isolated PBMCs, or DNA extracted from either of those sample types. What the study reported, not specific to this receptor: How much clinical and demographic metadata was included differed by source and by participant, and the metadata was provided uncurated.

The CDR3 runs 19 residues from the cysteine to the phenylalanine. Of all the DNA, just the CDR3 is kept, 57 bases in frame from base 1. Germline trimming: 3 bases from V, 6 bases from J; junction bases outside gene matches: 15. Reading the germline V gene gives CDR1 SGHRS and CDR2 YFSETQ. Sequenced sample: peripheral blood. The receptor was isolated from a woman in her sixties with COVID-19, enrolled during active disease. The V and J genes are TRBV5-1 and TRBJ1-6; 10 middle bases align to TRBD1. The CDR3 amino acid sequence is: CASSSSWDRGQKANSPLHF. The DNA reads TGCGCCAGCAGCTCCAGCTGGGACAGGGGCCAGAAGGCTAATTCACCCCTCCACTTT.